Following are 26 T cell receptor beta chains from one sample sequenced in a study of blood T cells in healthy people across ages. A sample-barcoded 5' primer and a J-beta primer mix were used in a second PCR of roughly 7 to 12 cycles. MiXCR was run by TCRdb on the 5' RACE reads, yielding one entry per CDR3 protein. Of around 1.5 million distinct CDR3 sequences listed, roughly 32% were seen once; the top ten hold about 11%. Sequencing used blood. The receptor source for this set is a woman in her 30s in good health.

This clonotype occurred once. This chain uses TRBV10-1 with TRBJ1-1; D unresolved. This CDR3 has 14 amino acids. Germline CDR1 WNHNN, CDR2 SYGVQD (reference sequence). V was trimmed by 5 bases and J by 3 bases, leaving 13 bases between them. The chain's CDR3 is CASSSSILDTEAFF. The CDR3 DNA reads as TGCGCCAGCAGTTCCAGCATCCTCGACACTGAAGCTTTCTTT.

This clonotype has only a few counts. The rearrangement uses TRBV20-1 and TRBJ2-3, with D perhaps matching TRBD1 (5 bases). Germline-derived CDR1 and CDR2 are DFQATT and SNEGSKA (reference sequence). The V and J ends lost 1 base and 0 bases respectively, with 8 bases between them. The CDR3 has 14 residues. CDR3 protein: CSARGDSSTDTQYF. As DNA, the CDR3 is TGCAGTGCTAGAGGAGACAGTAGCACAGATACGCAGTATTTT.

The V call is TRBV5-1, the J call TRBJ2-4; 8 bases fit TRBD2. The CDR3 is made up of 16 amino acids. The germline CDR1 and CDR2 sequences are SGHRS and YFSETQ. V dropped 2 bases and J dropped 4; count of bases not matched to a gene: 8. Here the CDR3 reads CASSLPTSEAKNIQYF. For the CDR3, the DNA is TGCGCCAGCAGCTTACCGACTAGCGAGGCGAAAAACATTCAGTACTTC.

The J gene is TRBJ1-2, the V gene TRBV7-2, with D perhaps matching TRBD1 (6 bases). Germline V gene data show CDR1 as SGHTA and CDR2 as FQGNSA. V lost 5 bases and J lost 6, with 19 bases in between. The CDR3 consists of 15 residues. CDR3 protein: CASSPYLGAFNGYTF. CDR3 in DNA: TGTGCCAGCAGCCCGTATTTGGGGGCCTTCAATGGCTACACCTTC.

This sequence joins TRBV6-6 and TRBJ2-1; TRBD1 is a possible D gene (5 bases). The ends were cut back, 6 bases at V and 0 bases at J, with 15 bases in the middle. Germline CDR1 and CDR2: MNHNY and SVGAGI (reference sequence). The CDR3 is made up of 16 amino acids. The CDR3 bases are TGTGCCAGCAGCCTCTCGACAGCGAGCTCCTACAATGAGCAGTTCTTC. Protein: CASSLSTASSYNEQFF.

Concerning this clonotype itself: One junction end disagrees with the germline gene, perhaps due to a read error. The J gene is TRBJ1-1, the V gene TRBV9; D may be TRBD1 (5 bases). CDR3 length: 11 residues. CDR1 is SGDLS, CDR2 YYNGEE, per germline. The CDR3 sequence: CAGGGNTEAFF. The DNA for the CDR3 is TGTGCCGGGGGGGGGAACACCGAAGCTTTCTTT.

This clonotype was found a few times. The chain employs TRBV28 and TRBJ2-7; 9 bases are a match to TRBD2. Germline V gene data show CDR1 as MDHEN and CDR2 as SYDVKM. With 7 bases clipped from V and 6 bases from J, the junction kept 16 bases outside the gene matches. The CDR3 is 16 residues long. The CDR3 is CASTLGRLADRSEQYF. CDR3 bases: TGTGCCAGCACCCTTGGGCGACTAGCGGACCGGAGCGAGCAGTACTTC.

The J gene is TRBJ2-3, the V gene TRBV29-1; 8 bases fit TRBD2. With 6 bases clipped from V and 3 bases from J, the junction kept 14 bases outside the gene matches. The CDR3 contains 16 residues. Germline CDR1 reads SQVTM; CDR2 reads ANQGSEA. The CDR3 DNA reads TGCAGCGTCGCCAGGACTAGCAGGACGGCGACAGATACGCAGTATTTT. It specifies CSVARTSRTATDTQYF.

In this sample, this clonotype turned up many times. This chain joins TRBV5-1 and TRBJ2-7; D remains unclear. The V end lost 0 bases, the J end lost 2 bases, and 9 bases lay between the germline ends. Looked up from germline, CDR1 is SGHRS and CDR2 is YFSETQ. The CDR3 length is 14 residues. The DNA of the CDR3 is TGCGCCAGCAGCTTGGCCGGCCAACCCTACGAGCAGTACTTC. Protein sequence: CASSLAGQPYEQYF.

This clonotype was recorded a few times. The chain recombines TRBV3-1 with TRBJ2-3; 8 positions match TRBD2. Germline trimming cut 2 bases from V and 2 bases from J; bases unmatched to any gene: 6. Germline V lookup: CDR1 LGHDT, CDR2 YNNKEL (reference sequence). This CDR3 is built from 16 residues. The CDR3 spells CASSQKRGSSTDTQYF. The CDR3 nucleotides are TGTGCCAGCAGCCAAAAGCGGGGGAGTTCCACAGATACGCAGTATTTT.

The chain carries TRBV27 and TRBJ1-1, with D perhaps TRBD1 (5 bases). The ends were cut back, 4 bases at V and 6 bases at J, with 15 bases in the middle. This CDR3 spans 14 amino acids. The germline V gene has CDR1 MNHEY and CDR2 SMNVEV (reference sequence). The CDR3 reads CASSYSGEFAEAFF. The DNA for the CDR3 is TGTGCCAGCAGTTACTCGGGGGAATTCGCTGAAGCTTTCTTT.

The rearrangement joins TRBV12-3 or TRBV12-4 to TRBJ2-7, with TRBD2 matching over 10 bases. The CDR3 spans 15 residues. Losses at the gene ends were 2 bases for V and 4 bases for J; bases not matched to a gene: 5. The CDR3 protein is CASSLTAGGQYEQYF. Written as DNA, the CDR3 is TGTGCCAGCAGTTTAACAGCGGGAGGGCAATACGAGCAGTACTTC.

In its sample, this clonotype was seen a few times. The V call is TRBV13, the J call TRBJ2-7; 7 bases agree with TRBD2. V trimming: 1 base; J trimming: 2 bases; junction bases outside the gene matches: 8. There are 16 residues in the CDR3. Germline-derived CDR1 and CDR2 are PRHDT and FYEKMQ (reference sequence). In DNA form, the CDR3 reads TGTGCCAGCAGCTTAGATCCAGCGGGGTTCCCCTACGAGCAGTACTTC. This codes for CASSLDPAGFPYEQYF.

V is TRBV9 and J is TRBJ2-1; 7 bases agree with TRBD2. The CDR3 runs to 16 residues. Germline assignment: CDR1 SGDLS and CDR2 YYNGEE. The junction had 7 bases not matched to a gene; V was cut back by 0 bases and J by 4 bases. The CDR3 protein is CASSVDAGVIYNEQFF. The CDR3 nucleotides read TGTGCCAGCAGCGTAGATGCGGGGGTCATTTACAATGAGCAGTTCTTC.

This clonotype was seen only a few times. This chain links TRBV5-1 with TRBJ2-7; D remains ambiguous. CDR3 length equals 13 residues. The V end was cut by 5 bases, the J end by 2 bases, with 11 bases between. CDR1 and CDR2 (germline): SGHRS, YFSETQ. CDR3 nucleotides: TGCGCCAGCAGTGAGACAAACACCTACGAGCAGTACTTC. Its translation: CASSETNTYEQYF.

The genes are TRBV9 and TRBJ1-1; D unclear. The V gene's germline CDR1 is SGDLS and CDR2 YYNGEE. V lost 2 bases and J lost 6, with 17 bases in between. This CDR3 has 15 amino acids. The CDR3 coding sequence is TGTGCCAGCAGCGTGGGGTTAATAGGAACTTCTGAAGCTTTCTTT. As protein: CASSVGLIGTSEAFF.

This clonotype was seen more than once but under ten times. The chain joins TRBV30 to TRBJ1-5, with D possibly being TRBD1 (5 bases). This CDR3 region has 13 residues. The V end lost 2 bases, the J end lost 3 bases, and 8 bases lay between the germline ends. CDR1 and CDR2 (germline): GTSNPN, SVGIG (reference sequence). The CDR3 loop reads CAWSKQDNQPQHF. For the CDR3, the DNA is TGTGCCTGGAGTAAACAGGACAATCAGCCCCAGCATTTT.

Ten or more counts support this clonotype. The rearrangement joins TRBV27 to TRBJ2-3; 10 bases fit TRBD2. Trimming took 4 bases from V and 0 from J; bases not matched to a gene: 4. Germline V lookup: CDR1 MNHEY, CDR2 SMNVEV (reference sequence). The CDR3 is 16 amino acids. The CDR3 region is CASSSKRGGSTDTQYF. CDR3 nucleotide sequence: TGTGCCAGCAGTTCAAAGCGGGGGGGTAGCACAGATACGCAGTATTTT.

CDR3 protein: CSAELAGGKADEQFF. The DNA for the CDR3 is TGCAGTGCTGAACTAGCGGGGGGGAAGGCGGATGAGCAGTTCTTC. The chain links TRBV20-1 to TRBJ2-1, with TRBD2 identical over 13 bases. This CDR3 contains 15 residues. After removal of 5 bases from V and 8 bases from J, the junction contained 9 bases not matched to a gene. Germline V gives CDR1 DFQATT, CDR2 SNEGSKA (reference sequence).

The gene calls are TRBV3-1 and TRBJ2-3, with D perhaps matching TRBD2 (6 bases). The V end was cut by 1 base, the J end by 1 base, with 12 bases between. Germline CDR1 reads LGHDT; CDR2 reads YNNKEL (reference sequence). The CDR3 covers 16 residues. The CDR3 nucleotides are TGTGCCAGCAGCCAAGGTCGGGGGTTCCGCACAGATACGCAGTATTTT. It specifies CASSQGRGFRTDTQYF.

V gene TRBV7-6 combines with J gene TRBJ1-5, with unresolved D. There are 12 residues in the CDR3. V was cut by 5 bases and J by 9 bases, with 11 bases left in between. Germline assignment: CDR1 SGHVS and CDR2 FNYEAQ. The CDR3, as DNA: TGTGCCAGCAGCCCCCCAATGGGGCCCCAGCATTTT. It translates to CASSPPMGPQHF.

J is TRBJ1-2 and V is TRBV4-1; a possible D gene is TRBD1 (6 bases). Between the trimmed V and J ends, which lost 1 base and 8 bases, there was a span of 17 bases. Germline CDR1 and CDR2: MGHRA and YSYEKL. This CDR3 contains 15 residues. The CDR3 reads CASSQGGALTDGYTF. The CDR3 coding sequence is TGCGCCAGCAGCCAAGGGGGGGCCCTCACGGACGGCTACACCTTC.

This clonotype was seen a handful of times. The chain recombines TRBV20-1 with TRBJ2-3; 12 bases are shared with TRBD2. Germline CDR1 is DFQATT and CDR2 is SNEGSKA (reference sequence). The CDR3 has 20 amino acids. V was clipped by 0 bases and J by 0 bases; unmatched bases: 13. CDR3 in DNA: TGCAGTGCTAGAGATATGGCAACTGGACTAGCGGGAACTAGCACAGATACGCAGTATTTT. Encoded protein: CSARDMATGLAGTSTDTQYF.

The chain has TRBV7-3 and TRBJ2-2; D call uncertain. Germline V gene data show CDR1 as SGHTA and CDR2 as FQGTGA. The CDR3 is made up of 13 amino acids. The V gene lost 5 bases and the J gene lost 6 bases, with 10 bases spanning the gap. Here the CDR3 DNA reads TGTGCCAGCAGCCTGAAAACGGCCGGGGAGCTGTTTTTT. Its protein is CASSLKTAGELFF.

J is TRBJ1-1 and V is TRBV20-1; D is uncertain. Germline V CDR1 and CDR2: DFQATT, SNEGSKA (reference sequence). This CDR3 comprises 13 residues. Trimming left V 3 bases short and J 0 bases short, with 8 bases between. CDR3 nucleotide sequence: TGCAGTGCTAGTTGGGGAATGAACACTGAAGCTTTCTTT. Residues: CSASWGMNTEAFF.

The J gene is TRBJ1-2, the V gene TRBV13; D remains ambiguous. Trimming took off 7 bases at V and 8 bases at J, with 14 bases between the two ends. This CDR3 has 12 residues. CDR1 PRHDT and CDR2 FYEKMQ come from the germline V gene (reference sequence). The CDR3 DNA follows: TGTGCCAGCATAGATAACAGTGGCGGCTACACCTTC. Translated: CASIDNSGGYTF.